This T cell receptor (beta chain) was documented in a study of graft-versus-host responses after intestinal transplantation. Background on the study: In this cohort, recipients had multivisceral, liver-intestinal, or isolated intestinal transplants. Tacrolimus plus steroids were given to all recipients for approximately three years, preceded by anti-thymocyte globulin induction. Findings and limits, study-wide: Among recipient marrow samples, GvH clones were found; some appeared first in ileum or blood. Researchers found peak circulating GvH clone levels linked to early post-transplant HvG declines.

Repertoires were generated with immunoSEQ multiplex PCR, while TCRdb's copy carries only in-frame clones and drops some. The sample holds about 100,000 clones, 90% to 95% seen once. Note on this clone: No antigen is known for it.

The CDR3 is 16 amino acids. Germline values: CDR1 LNHNV, CDR2 YYDKDF (reference sequence). J was trimmed by 1 base and V by 1 base; bases with no gene match: 3. This chain uses TRBV15 with TRBJ1-5, with 8 positions matching TRBD1. Sample: unstimulated CD4+ T cells sorted from spleen or lymph node cells, taken before transplant. This receptor was identified in a human donor who was the organ donor for an intestinal transplant. The CDR3 nucleotides are TGTGCCACCAGCAGAGCAGGGGGCAGGAGCAATCAGCCCCAGCATTTT. Its translation: CATSRAGGRSNQPQHF.